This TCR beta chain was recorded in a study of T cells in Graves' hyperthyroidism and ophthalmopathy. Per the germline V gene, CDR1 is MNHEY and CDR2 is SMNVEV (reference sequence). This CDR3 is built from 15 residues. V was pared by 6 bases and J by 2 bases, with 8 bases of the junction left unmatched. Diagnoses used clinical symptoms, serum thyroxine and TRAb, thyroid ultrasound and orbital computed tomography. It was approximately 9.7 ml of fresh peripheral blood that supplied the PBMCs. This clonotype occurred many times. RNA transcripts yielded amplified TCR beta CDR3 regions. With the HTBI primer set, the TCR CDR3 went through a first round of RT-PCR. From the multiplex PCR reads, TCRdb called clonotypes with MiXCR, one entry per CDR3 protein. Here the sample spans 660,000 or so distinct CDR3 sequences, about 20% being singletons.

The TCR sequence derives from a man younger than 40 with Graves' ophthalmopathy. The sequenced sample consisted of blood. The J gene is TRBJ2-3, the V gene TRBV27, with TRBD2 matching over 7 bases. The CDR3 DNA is TGTGCCAGCAGACCCAAAGCGGGAATCACAGATACGCAGTATTTT. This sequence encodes CASRPKAGITDTQYF.